This TCR beta chain derives from a study of blood T cell repertoires in COVID-19. As for the study in general: Spain, Italy and the United States supplied samples that represented acute and convalescent COVID-19. The analysed material was cDNA or gDNA that came from T cells, B-cell-depleted T cells, or PBMCs.

V shed 0 bases and J shed 0 bases, with 10 bases lying between them. This CDR3 has 16 residues. Looked up from germline, CDR1 is MNHEY and CDR2 is SVGAGI. Under the authors' procedure: How many nucleated cells were present was estimated from reference gene primer amplification. The data were produced by immunoSEQ multiplex PCR, yet TCRdb's version contains in-frame clones alone and is incomplete. Clone size and V and J calls were adopted from that table, with D and trimming inferred from the DNA. In the table there are fewer than 500,000 clones, 86% of which are singletons. Sequenced: peripheral blood. The rearrangement uses TRBV6-5 and TRBJ2-3; possibly TRBD2 for D (6 bases). The sequence derives from a young woman with active or convalescent COVID-19. For the CDR3, the DNA is TGTGCCAGCAGTTACTCGACGGCGGGAAGCACAGATACGCAGTATTTT. This encodes CASSYSTAGSTDTQYF.